These 3 T cell receptor beta chains were sequenced from one sample in a study of blood T cell repertoires in COVID-19. Produced via immunoSEQ multiplex PCR; TCRdb's table is partial and in-frame only. Here the sample spans some 80,000 clones, around nine tenths being singletons. The sequenced sample consisted of peripheral blood. The receptor set was obtained from a human donor in a cohort sampled during active COVID-19.

J is TRBJ2-1 and V is TRBV27, with 9 bases matching TRBD2. This CDR3 has 17 residues. The junction had 13 bases not matched to a gene; V was cut back by 4 bases and J by 6 bases. Germline-derived CDR1 and CDR2 are MNHEY and SMNVEV (reference sequence). The CDR3 sequence: CASSYRGWGAGGNEQFF. DNA for the CDR3: TGTGCCAGCAGTTACCGGGGGTGGGGAGCGGGGGGCAATGAGCAGTTCTTC.

This rearrangement joins TRBV24-1 to TRBJ1-2; D is undetermined. The germline gives CDR1 KGHDR, CDR2 SFDVKD. Trimming took off 0 bases at V and 13 bases at J, with 14 bases between the two ends. This CDR3 region has 13 residues. CDR3 nucleotides: TGTGCCACCAGTGATTTGGGAGCAGTGCGGTTCACCTTC. As protein: CATSDLGAVRFTF.

This sequence joins TRBV3-1 (or the pseudogene TRBV3-2) and TRBJ1-1; tentative D call: TRBD1 (6 bases). Trimming pared 4 bases from V and 1 base from J, leaving 13 bases between. Germline V gives CDR1 LGHDT, CDR2 YNNKEL (reference sequence). The CDR3 loop spans 15 amino acids. The CDR3 sequence: CASSLRTVSNTEAFF. CDR3 nucleotide sequence: TGTGCCAGCAGCCTTCGGACAGTATCGAACACTGAAGCTTTCTTT.